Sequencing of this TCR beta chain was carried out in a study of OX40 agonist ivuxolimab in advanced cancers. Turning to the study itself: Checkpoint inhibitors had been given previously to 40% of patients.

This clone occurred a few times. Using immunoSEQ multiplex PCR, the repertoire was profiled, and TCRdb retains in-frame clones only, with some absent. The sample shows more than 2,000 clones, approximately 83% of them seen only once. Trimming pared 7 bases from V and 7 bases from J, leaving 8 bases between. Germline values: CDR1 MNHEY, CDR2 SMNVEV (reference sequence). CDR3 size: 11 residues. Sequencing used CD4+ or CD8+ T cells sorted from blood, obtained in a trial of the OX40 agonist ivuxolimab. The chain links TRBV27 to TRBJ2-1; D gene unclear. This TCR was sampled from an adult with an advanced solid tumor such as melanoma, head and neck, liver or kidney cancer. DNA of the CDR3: TGTGCCAGCACTAGTTGGAATGAGCAGTTCTTC. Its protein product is CASTSWNEQFF.